This TCR beta chain stems from a study of cytomegalovirus exposure and HLA in healthy donors (dated by TCRdb to 2016 to 2017). Turning to the overall study: An earlier analysis of approximately 550 of the donors reported roughly 270 Gb of sequence data and about 100 million unique TCR beta sequences from around 200 million T cells. An early release covering 550 to 700 HLA-typed donors comprised roughly 300 gigabases of sequencing data and around 80 million unique TCR sequences. Among the approximately 400 genotyped donors, about 85% belonged to the genetic ancestry cluster associated with self-reported Caucasian donors. The study aimed to test whether cataloging public T cell receptors could reveal signatures of past pathogen exposure. The study profiled the T cell repertoires of hundreds of subjects by immunosequencing and related them to cytomegalovirus serostatus. A separate validation cohort of roughly 120 different subjects was used in addition to the roughly 720-subject first cohort. To predict cytomegalovirus infection status, the study combined high-throughput TCR immunosequencing, statistical association of individual TCRs with disease status, and machine learning. In a later analysis, previously published TCR beta repertoires from several hundred donors were re-analyzed and high-resolution HLA genotyping was added so that TCR occurrence patterns could be studied. Rather than drawing on any new phenotypic data, the later analysis identified candidate immune exposures from TCR beta sequences and the way those sequences occurred across donors. An earlier analysis of 500 to 650 of the donors applied high-throughput TCR beta sequencing to assess whether each TCR beta V gene segment acted as functional or pseudogenic. Donor age, sex, ethnicity and CMV serostatus were collected together with the repertoire data. Genome-wide SNP genotypes for about 65% of the 666 donors were used in a later genetic analysis, which treated that subset as a discovery cohort. Every repertoire in the discovery cohort had been generated on one and the same sequencing platform. HLA typing included class I and class II loci at four-digit resolution. Typing coverage differed by locus: A, B, C, DRB1 and DQB1 were typed in roughly 620-630 donors, DQA1 in approximately 520, DPA1 in 600 to 610, and DPB1 in just under 480. Several DR-DQ haplotypes were handled as single units for association and clustering because linkage in the cohort was strong. Across roughly 420 genotyped donors of the cohort, an average of about 250,000 unique TCR beta nucleotide sequences per donor were sequenced, and around 20% of those sequences were non-productive.

Trimming takes 0 bases from V and 0 bases from J, and the germline ends sit 12 bases apart. Per the germline V gene (reference sequence), MNHEY is the CDR1 and SMNVEV is the CDR2. From the cysteine through the phenylalanine, the CDR3 covers 16 amino acids. The DNA shown is the 48-base CDR3, in frame from base 1. The protocol used for the library was the immunoSEQ multiplex PCR assay. For the multiplex PCR, a mixture combining 60 forward primers for TCR Vbeta segments and 13 reverse primers for TCR Jbeta segments was used. The CDR3 region of rearranged TCR beta genes was amplified from genomic DNA with a multiplex PCR assay. On the Illumina HiSeq System, the amplified TCR beta libraries were sequenced as 87-base-pair reads. The paper's processing steps were these. A later analysis counted some 74 million unique TCR beta chains across the 666 repertoires, and roughly 9.9 million of these chains were shared by at least two donors. To remove PCR and sequencing errors, raw reads were error-corrected and collapsed into unique sequences using a nearest-neighbor algorithm that merged closely related sequences. To assign V, D and J gene segments, CDR3 sequences were aligned to IMGT reference sequences. For a sequence to be retained, at least a six-nucleotide match to both a V gene segment and a J gene segment was required. A rearrangement was called productive if the CDR3 had no stop codons and remained in frame with V and J, and every other rearrangement was called non-productive. Following IMGT convention, CDR3 was defined as the stretch from the second conserved V-encoded cysteine up to the conserved J-encoded phenylalanine. The earlier analysis of a few hundred of the donors excluded any sequence lacking an unambiguous match to a single V gene segment. In an earlier analysis of approximately 500 of the donors, a V segment was called functional when productive rearrangements were above 56.7%, and segregating when the standard deviation between donors exceeded 5%. A statistical classification framework was developed to diagnose cytomegalovirus status using the catalog of TCR beta chain sequences. V and J gene assignment, in a later analysis, came from comparing TCR nucleotide sequences with IMGT/GENE-DB human TR gene sequences. Using the TCRdist pipeline, a later analysis assigned CDR3 sequences along with most-parsimonious VDJ recombination scenarios. A later analysis defined each TCR beta chain by its CDR3 amino acid sequence plus V-gene family, and excluded reads lacking a unique V-gene family. In a later analysis, some 600 highly shared, low-generation-probability nucleotide sequences were removed to address suspected cross-contamination and a sequencing artifact. For each public chain, a later analysis derived a clonal expansion index from normalized ranks of inferred template counts within each repertoire. In a later analysis, generation probabilities were computed with a VDJ recombination model fitted to out-of-frame rearrangements, and the resulting probabilities were checked against IGoR. In a later analysis, hypergeometric tests were used to score TCR-TCR, TCR-HLA and TCR-CMV co-occurrence, with a repertoire-size bias correction applied to TCR pairs. False discovery rates were estimated in a later analysis by permuting HLA or CMV assignments 20 times. In a later analysis, co-occurring TCRs were grouped with DBSCAN, and TCRdist sequence similarity was added when clustering was performed within HLA-allele-positive subsets. Repertoires with fewer than 30,000 or more than 120,000 public chains were left out of co-occurrence clustering, as were about 5 repertoires with anomalous nucleotide sharing. TCRdb holds this immuneACCESS table with in-frame rearrangements only. Some clones are missing; in checked studies, unresolved V genes explain under half, and the rest has no known cause. V and J calls and clone size are given by that table; D and trimming were obtained from the DNA. In this sample the table shows about 140,000 clones, about 80% of which occur a single time. The ten largest clones represent 1.5% to 2.5% of the sample.

The count of this clone is one. The specificity of this receptor is unknown. No per-base quality is available; no much larger clone lies one base away. The cohort consisted of hundreds of healthy bone marrow donors. All cohort members were sampled while nominally healthy, although unrecorded immune exposures were likely present. The donor tested CMV seronegative and was one of the 352 seronegative cohort members. Each donor provided a peripheral blood sample, and peripheral blood mononuclear cells were used for TCR beta sequencing. The Qiagen DNeasy Blood Extraction Kit was used to extract genomic DNA from the blood cell samples. General conclusions and limits of the study: A later genetic analysis associated a missense DCLRE1C variant with V-gene and J-gene trimming of TCR beta chains, and an independent cohort replicated the association. Because counts were too low, roughly 17 rarely observed V segments, including chromosome 9 orphons, were left out of the earlier analysis of about 620 of the donors. Because HLA typing was unavailable for some donors at each locus, only the typed subset was used in association tests. Some IMGT-functional V segments, including TRBV6-2 and TRBV6-3, could not be distinguished by the 87-base-pair reads and were therefore excluded. For the cohort, immune exposure information was limited to CMV serostatus. A cluster of highly shared sequence variants was judged likely to represent a technical artifact of the sequencing pipeline. Compared with equally common non-associated chains, HLA-associated TCR beta chains in a later analysis were more clonally expanded and had lower generation probabilities. According to a later analysis, TCR association rates differed among HLA loci, with DRB1 alleles showing the most associated TCRs and HLA-C alleles showing the fewest. The authors suggested that the approach could potentially be extended to other disease states and immunological phenotypes. In an earlier analysis of roughly 500 of the donors, most TCR beta V segments appeared in productive rearrangements about 90% or about 30% of the time, broadly matching IMGT annotations. When HLA alleles, especially DR and DQ, strongly co-occurred, TCR associations were difficult to assign to individual alleles. In a later genetic analysis, fewer N-insertions in productive TCRs were reported among donors in an Asian-associated ancestry cluster than the 666-donor mean. Linkage disequilibrium might explain the correlated functional status among segregating V segments, but an unknown experimental factor could not be excluded. The cohort was sequenced for TCR beta chains only, and without alpha or paired-chain data the features that could be detected were limited. A further reported finding was that TCR beta sequences accurately predicted the HLA-A and HLA-B alleles for most subjects in the first cohort. In vitro tests confirmed that a few of the cytomegalovirus-associated TCR beta chains recognize cytomegalovirus antigens. The classifier was reported to diagnose cytomegalovirus status with high specificity and sensitivity in both the original and validation cohorts. A later analysis associated roughly 17,000 TCR beta sequences with specific HLA alleles at a false discovery rate of 0.05. The presence/absence analyses assumed that sequencing depth was roughly uniform across donors, and that assumption may not be true. A later analysis reported that several top co-occurrence clusters appeared linked to parvovirus B19, influenza, CMV and Epstein-Barr virus. While some public TCRs were present in many individuals, most TCR sequences turned up only very rarely across donors. The study gave a list of some 150 TCR beta chains associated with cytomegalovirus. A later analysis found that most CMV-associated TCR beta chains appeared HLA-restricted, with HLA associations seemingly driven largely by CMV exposure.

The chain is made from TRBV27 and TRBJ2-7, and perhaps TRBD2 as D gene, on 6 matching bases. Sequenced input: PBMCs. This clonotype was obtained from a woman in her thirties or forties in good health and CMV-seronegative. The sequence in DNA is TGTGCCAGCAGTTTATCGAGGGCGGGAATCTCCTACGAGCAGTACTTC. Its protein is CASSLSRAGISYEQYF.